This T cell receptor beta chain appears in the sequencing data of a study of cytomegalovirus exposure and HLA in healthy donors. PCR involved 60 Vbeta and 13 Jbeta primers. Only in-frame clones appear in the TCRdb table, and some are missing; sequencing was by immunoSEQ multiplex PCR. Its listing shows 55,000 or so clones. The receptor comes from a woman under 40 in good health and CMV-seropositive. The specimen sequenced was PBMCs.

The CDR3 sequence is CASSELAGPYEQYF. The CDR3 coding sequence is TGTGCCAGCAGTGAGCTAGCGGGGCCCTACGAGCAGTACTTC. The V and J genes are TRBV6-4 and TRBJ2-7; 9 positions match TRBD2. The CDR3 has 14 amino acids. Germline CDR1 reads MRHNA; CDR2 reads SNTAGT. The junction had 2 bases not matched to a gene; V was cut back by 3 bases and J by 2 bases.